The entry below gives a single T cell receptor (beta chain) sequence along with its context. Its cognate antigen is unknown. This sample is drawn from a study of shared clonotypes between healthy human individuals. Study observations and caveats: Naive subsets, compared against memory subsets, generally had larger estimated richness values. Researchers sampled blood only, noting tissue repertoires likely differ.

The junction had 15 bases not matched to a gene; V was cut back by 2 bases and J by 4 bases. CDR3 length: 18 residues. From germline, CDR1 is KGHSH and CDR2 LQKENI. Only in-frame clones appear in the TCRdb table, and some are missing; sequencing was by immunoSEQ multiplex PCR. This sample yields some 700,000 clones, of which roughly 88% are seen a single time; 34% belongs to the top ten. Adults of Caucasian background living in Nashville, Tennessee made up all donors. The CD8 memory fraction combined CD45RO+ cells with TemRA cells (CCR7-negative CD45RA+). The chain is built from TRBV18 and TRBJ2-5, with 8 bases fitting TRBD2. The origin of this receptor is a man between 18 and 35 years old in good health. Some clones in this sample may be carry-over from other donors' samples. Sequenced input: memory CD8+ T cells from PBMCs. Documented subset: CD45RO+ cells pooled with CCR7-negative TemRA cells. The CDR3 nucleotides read TGTGCCAGCTCACCAAGTATCAAGCGGGAGCGGGTCGCAGAGACCCAGTACTTC. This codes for CASSPSIKRERVAETQYF.